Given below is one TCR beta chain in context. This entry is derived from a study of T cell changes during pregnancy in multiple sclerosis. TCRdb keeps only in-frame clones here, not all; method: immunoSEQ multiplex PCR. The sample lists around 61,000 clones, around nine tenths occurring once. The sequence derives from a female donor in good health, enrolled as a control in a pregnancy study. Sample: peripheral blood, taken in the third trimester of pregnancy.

As DNA, the CDR3 is TGTGCCAGCAGCACTACAGGGGGCAAGAACACTGAAGCTTTCTTT. This translates into CASSTTGGKNTEAFF. This sequence joins TRBV5-4 and TRBJ1-1, with TRBD1 identical over 9 bases. Germline V lookup: CDR1 SGHNT, CDR2 YYREEE (reference sequence). This CDR3 region has 15 residues. After removal of 4 bases from V and 1 base from J, the junction contained 5 bases not matched to a gene.